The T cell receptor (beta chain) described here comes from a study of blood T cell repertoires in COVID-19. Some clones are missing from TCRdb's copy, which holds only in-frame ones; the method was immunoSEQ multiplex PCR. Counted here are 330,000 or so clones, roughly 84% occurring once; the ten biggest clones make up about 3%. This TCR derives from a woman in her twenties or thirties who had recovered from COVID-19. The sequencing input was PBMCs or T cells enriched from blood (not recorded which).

Here the CDR3 DNA reads TGTGCCAGCAGCTTCCAGGGGTACGATTCACCCCTCCACTTT. It specifies CASSFQGYDSPLHF. The J gene is TRBJ1-6, the V gene TRBV5-5; tentatively, D is TRBD1 (6 bases). The CDR3 covers 14 residues. V was trimmed by 2 bases and J by 8 bases, leaving 11 bases between them. Germline CDR1 SGHKS, CDR2 YYEKEE (reference sequence).